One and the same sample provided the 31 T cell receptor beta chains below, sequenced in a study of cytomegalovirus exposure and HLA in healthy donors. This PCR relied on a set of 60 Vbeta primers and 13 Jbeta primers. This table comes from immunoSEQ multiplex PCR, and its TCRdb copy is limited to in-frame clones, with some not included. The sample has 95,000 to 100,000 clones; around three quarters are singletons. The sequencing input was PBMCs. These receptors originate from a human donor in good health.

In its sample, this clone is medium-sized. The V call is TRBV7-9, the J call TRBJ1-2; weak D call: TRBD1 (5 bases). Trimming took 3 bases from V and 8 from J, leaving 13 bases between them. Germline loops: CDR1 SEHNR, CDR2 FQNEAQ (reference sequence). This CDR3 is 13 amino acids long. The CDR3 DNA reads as TGTGCCAGCAGCTTCGGGACTCTGGAGGGCTACACCTTC. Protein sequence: CASSFGTLEGYTF.

CDR3 nucleotides: TGTGCCAGCCGAGGGACAGCTAAGAGCTATGGCTACACCTTC. This translates into CASRGTAKSYGYTF. The chain couples TRBV6-5 to TRBJ1-2; TRBD1 matches at 7 bases. Germline values: CDR1 MNHEY, CDR2 SVGAGI. V shed 8 bases and J 4 bases; nucleotides not matched to a gene: 10. CDR3 length equals 14 residues.

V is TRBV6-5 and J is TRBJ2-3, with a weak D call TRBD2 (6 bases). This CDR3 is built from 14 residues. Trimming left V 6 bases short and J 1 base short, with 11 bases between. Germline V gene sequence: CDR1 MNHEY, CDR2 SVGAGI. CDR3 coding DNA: TGTGCCAGCAGCTCATCGGGGGGCACAGATACGCAGTATTTT. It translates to CASSSSGGTDTQYF.

CDR3 protein: CASSQGGTGGRTEAFF. The CDR3 DNA is TGCGCCAGCAGCCAGGGAGGGACAGGGGGGAGGACTGAAGCTTTCTTT. This chain links TRBV4-1 with TRBJ1-1; 11 bases match TRBD1. The length of the CDR3 is 16 residues. The J segment lost 5 bases and the V segment lost 3 bases, leaving 8 bases of the junction unmatched. Germline loops: CDR1 MGHRA, CDR2 YSYEKL.

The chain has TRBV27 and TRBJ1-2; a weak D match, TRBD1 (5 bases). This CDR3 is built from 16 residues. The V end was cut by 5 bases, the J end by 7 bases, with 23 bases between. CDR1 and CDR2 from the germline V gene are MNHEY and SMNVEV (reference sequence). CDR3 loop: CASSRPGFQHESGYTF. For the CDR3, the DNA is TGTGCCAGCAGTCGACCAGGGTTCCAACACGAATCTGGCTACACCTTC.

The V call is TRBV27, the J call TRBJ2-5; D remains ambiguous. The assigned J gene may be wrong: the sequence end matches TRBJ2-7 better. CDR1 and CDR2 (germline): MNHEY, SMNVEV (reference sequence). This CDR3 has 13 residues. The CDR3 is CASSLKSPYEQYF. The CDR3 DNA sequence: TGTGCCAGCAGCCTTAAAAGCCCCTACGAGCAGTACTTC.

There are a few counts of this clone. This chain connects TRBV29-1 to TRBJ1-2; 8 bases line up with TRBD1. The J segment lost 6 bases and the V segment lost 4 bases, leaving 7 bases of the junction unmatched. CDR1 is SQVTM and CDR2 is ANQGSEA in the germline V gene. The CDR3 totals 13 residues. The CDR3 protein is CSVGETGVHGYTF. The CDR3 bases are TGCAGCGTTGGTGAGACAGGGGTTCATGGCTACACCTTC.

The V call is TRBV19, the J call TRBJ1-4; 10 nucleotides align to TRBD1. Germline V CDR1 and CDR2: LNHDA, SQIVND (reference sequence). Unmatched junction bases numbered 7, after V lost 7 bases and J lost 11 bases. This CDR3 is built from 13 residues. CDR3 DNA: TGTGCCAGTACCAAGACAGGGGGCGAGAAACTGTTTTTT. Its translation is CASTKTGGEKLFF.

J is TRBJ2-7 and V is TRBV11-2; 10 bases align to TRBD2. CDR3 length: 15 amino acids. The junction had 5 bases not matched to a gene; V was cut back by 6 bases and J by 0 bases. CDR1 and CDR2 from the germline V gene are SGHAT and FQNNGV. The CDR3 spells CASRLIAGGSYEQYF. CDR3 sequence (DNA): TGTGCCAGCAGATTAATAGCGGGGGGCTCCTACGAGCAGTACTTC.

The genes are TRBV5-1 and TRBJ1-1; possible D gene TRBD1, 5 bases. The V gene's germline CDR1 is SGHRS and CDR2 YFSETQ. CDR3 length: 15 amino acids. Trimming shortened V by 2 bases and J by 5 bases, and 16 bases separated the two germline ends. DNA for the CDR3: TGCGCCAGCAGCTTAGACCAGGGAGGATGGACTGAAGCTTTCTTT. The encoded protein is CASSLDQGGWTEAFF.

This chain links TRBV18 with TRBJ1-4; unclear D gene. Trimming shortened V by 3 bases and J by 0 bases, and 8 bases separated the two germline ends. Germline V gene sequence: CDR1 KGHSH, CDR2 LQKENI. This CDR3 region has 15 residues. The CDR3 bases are TGTGCCAGCTCACCCGACGGAGCAACTAATGAAAAACTGTTTTTT. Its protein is CASSPDGATNEKLFF.

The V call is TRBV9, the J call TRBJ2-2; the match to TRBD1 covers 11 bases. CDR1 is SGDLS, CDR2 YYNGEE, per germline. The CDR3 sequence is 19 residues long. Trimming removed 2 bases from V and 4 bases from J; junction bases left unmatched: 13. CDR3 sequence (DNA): TGTGCCAGCAGCGTTAGGACAGGGGGCCTCTCCCCTATCACCGGGGAGCTGTTTTTT. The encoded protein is CASSVRTGGLSPITGELFF.

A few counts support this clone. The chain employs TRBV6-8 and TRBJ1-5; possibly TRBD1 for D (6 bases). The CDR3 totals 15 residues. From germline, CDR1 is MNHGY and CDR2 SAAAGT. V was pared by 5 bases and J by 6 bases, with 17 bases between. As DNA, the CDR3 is TGTGCCAGCAGTGACAGGTTAGGGGATGTTCAGCCCCAGCATTTT. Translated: CASSDRLGDVQPQHF.

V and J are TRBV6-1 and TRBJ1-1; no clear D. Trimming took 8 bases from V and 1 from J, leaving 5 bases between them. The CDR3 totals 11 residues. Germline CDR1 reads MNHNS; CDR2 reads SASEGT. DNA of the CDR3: TGTGCCAGCGAGGGGAACACTGAAGCTTTCTTT. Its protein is CASEGNTEAFF.

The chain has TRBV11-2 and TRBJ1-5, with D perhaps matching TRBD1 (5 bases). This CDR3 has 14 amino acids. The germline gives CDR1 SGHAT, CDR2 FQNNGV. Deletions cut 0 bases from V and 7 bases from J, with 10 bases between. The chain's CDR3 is CASSLDRVYQPQHF. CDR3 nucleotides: TGTGCCAGCAGCTTAGACAGGGTTTACCAGCCCCAGCATTTT.

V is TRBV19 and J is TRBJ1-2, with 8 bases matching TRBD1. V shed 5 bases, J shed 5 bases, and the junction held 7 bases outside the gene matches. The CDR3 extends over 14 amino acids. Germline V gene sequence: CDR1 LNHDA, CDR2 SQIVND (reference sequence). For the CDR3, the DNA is TGTGCCAGTAGTCTCAGGACAGGGCGATATGGCTACACCTTC. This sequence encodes CASSLRTGRYGYTF.

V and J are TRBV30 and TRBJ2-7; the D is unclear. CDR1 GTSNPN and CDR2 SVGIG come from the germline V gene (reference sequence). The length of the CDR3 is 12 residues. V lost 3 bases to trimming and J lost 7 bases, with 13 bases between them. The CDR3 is CAWSSYSPEQYF. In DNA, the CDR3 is TGTGCCTGGAGCTCATATAGCCCAGAGCAGTACTTC.

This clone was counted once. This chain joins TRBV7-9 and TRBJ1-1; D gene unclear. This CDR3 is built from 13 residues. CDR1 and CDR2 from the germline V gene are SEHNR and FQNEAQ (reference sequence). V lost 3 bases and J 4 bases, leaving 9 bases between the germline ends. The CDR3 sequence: CASSFRRGTEAFF. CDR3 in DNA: TGTGCCAGCAGCTTCCGGCGGGGCACTGAAGCTTTCTTT.

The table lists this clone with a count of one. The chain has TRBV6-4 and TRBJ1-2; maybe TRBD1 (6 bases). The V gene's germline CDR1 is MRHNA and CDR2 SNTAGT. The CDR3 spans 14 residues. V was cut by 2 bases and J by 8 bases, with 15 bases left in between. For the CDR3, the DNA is TGTGCCAGCAGTGACCAGAATACAGGGTCCGGCTACACCTTC. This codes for CASSDQNTGSGYTF.

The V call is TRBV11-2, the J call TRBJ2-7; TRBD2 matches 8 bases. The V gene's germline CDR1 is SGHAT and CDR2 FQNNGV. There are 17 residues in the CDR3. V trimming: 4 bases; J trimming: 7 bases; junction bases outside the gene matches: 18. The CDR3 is CASSYGLAFKAGIEQYF. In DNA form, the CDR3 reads TGTGCCAGCAGCTACGGACTAGCTTTTAAGGCGGGGATTGAGCAGTACTTC.

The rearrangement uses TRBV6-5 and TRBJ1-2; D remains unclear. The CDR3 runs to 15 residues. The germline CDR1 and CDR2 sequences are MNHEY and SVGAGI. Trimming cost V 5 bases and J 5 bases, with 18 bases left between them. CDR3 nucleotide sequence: TGTGCCAGCAGTACCTATCAGGCTGAGGGTTATGGCTACACCTTC. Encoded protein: CASSTYQAEGYGYTF.

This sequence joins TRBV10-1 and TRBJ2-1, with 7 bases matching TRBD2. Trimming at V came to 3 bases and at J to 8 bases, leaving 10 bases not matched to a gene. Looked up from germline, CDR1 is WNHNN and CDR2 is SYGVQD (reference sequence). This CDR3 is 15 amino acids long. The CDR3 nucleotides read TGCGCCAGCAGTGATAGCGGGTTGCAGCTTCATGAGCAGTTCTTC. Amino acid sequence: CASSDSGLQLHEQFF.

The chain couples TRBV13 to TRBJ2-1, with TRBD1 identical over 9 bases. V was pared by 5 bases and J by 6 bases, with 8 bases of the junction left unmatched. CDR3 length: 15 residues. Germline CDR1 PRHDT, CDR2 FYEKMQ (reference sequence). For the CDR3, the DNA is TGTGCCAGCAGCCGCCCCGGGACAGGGATCAATGAGCAGTTCTTC. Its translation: CASSRPGTGINEQFF.

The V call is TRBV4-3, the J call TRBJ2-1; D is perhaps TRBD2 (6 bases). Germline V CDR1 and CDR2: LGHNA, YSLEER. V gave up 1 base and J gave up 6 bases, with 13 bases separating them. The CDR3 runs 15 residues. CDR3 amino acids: CASSQARDSINEQFF. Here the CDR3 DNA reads TGCGCCAGCAGCCAAGCCCGGGACTCCATCAATGAGCAGTTCTTC.

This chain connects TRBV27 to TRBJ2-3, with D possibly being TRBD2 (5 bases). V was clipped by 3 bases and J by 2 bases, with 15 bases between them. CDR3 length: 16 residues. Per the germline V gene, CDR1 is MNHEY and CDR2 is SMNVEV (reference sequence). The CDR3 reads CASSLEGRSYTDTQYF. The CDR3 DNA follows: TGTGCCAGCAGTTTGGAAGGGAGAAGTTACACAGATACGCAGTATTTT.

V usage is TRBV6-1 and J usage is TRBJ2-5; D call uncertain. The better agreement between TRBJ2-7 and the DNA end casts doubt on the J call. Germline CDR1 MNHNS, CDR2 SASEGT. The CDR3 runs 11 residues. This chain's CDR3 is CASSEEYEQYF. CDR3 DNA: TGTGCCAGCAGTGAAGAGTACGAGCAGTACTTC.

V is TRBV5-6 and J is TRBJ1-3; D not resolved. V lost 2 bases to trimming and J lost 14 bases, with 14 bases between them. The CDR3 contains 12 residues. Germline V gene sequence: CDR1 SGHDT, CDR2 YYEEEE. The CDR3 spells CASSLRTIPLYF. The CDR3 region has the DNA TGTGCCAGCAGCTTAAGAACAATACCCCTATATTTT.

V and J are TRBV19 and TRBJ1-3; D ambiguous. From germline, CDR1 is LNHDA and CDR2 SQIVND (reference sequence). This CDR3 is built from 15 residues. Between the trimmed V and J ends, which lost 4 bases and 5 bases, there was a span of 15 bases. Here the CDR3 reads CASSTISGSRNTIYF. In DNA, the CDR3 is TGTGCCAGTAGTACCATTTCCGGGAGTCGAAACACCATATATTTT. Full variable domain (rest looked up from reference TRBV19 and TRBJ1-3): DGGITQSPKYLFRKEGQNVTLSCEQNLNHDAMYWYRQDPGQGLRLIYYSQIVNDFQKGDIAEGYSVSREKKESFPLTVTSAQKNPTAFYLCASSTISGSRNTIYFGEGSWLTVV.

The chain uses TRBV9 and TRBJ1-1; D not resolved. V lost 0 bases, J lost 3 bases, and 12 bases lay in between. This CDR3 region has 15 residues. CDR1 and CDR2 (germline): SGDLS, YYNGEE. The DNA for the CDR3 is TGTGCCAGCAGCGTAGGGTCCGGGGTTGACACTGAAGCTTTCTTT. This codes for CASSVGSGVDTEAFF.

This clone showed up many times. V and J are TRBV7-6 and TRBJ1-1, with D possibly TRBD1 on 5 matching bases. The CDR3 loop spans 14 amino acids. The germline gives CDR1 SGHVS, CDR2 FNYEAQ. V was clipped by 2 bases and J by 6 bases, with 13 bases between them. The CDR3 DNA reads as TGTGCCAGCAGCTTATTTGGGGCAGGCGCTGAAGCTTTCTTT. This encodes CASSLFGAGAEAFF.

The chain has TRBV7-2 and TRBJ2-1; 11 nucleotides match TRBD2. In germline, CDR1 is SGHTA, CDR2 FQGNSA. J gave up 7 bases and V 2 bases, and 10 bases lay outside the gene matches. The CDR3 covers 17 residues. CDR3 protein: CASSLTLAGGLGNEQFF. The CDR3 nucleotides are TGTGCCAGCAGCTTAACGCTAGCGGGAGGCTTGGGAAATGAGCAGTTCTTC.